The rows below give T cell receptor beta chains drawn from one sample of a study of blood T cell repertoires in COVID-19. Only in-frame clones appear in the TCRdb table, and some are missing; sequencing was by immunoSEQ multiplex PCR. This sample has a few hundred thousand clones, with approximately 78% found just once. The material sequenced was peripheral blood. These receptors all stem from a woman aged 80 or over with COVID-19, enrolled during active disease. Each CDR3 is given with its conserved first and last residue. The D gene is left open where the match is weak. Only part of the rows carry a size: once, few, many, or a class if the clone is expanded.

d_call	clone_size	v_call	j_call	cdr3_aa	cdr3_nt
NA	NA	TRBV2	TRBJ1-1	CASHLQGGYTEAFF	TGTGCCAGTCACCTTCAGGGAGGGTACACTGAAGCTTTCTTT
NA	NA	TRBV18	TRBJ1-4	CASSQQGGYEKLFF	TGTGCCAGCTCGCAACAGGGCGGGTATGAAAAACTGTTTTTT
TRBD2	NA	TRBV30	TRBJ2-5	CAWSDGGIPQETQYF	TGTGCCTGGAGCGACGGGGGGATCCCCCAAGAGACCCAGTACTTC
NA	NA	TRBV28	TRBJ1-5	CASHELVNQPQHF	TGTGCCAGCCATGAGTTGGTAAATCAGCCCCAGCATTTT
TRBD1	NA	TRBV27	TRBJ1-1	CASSLKTGVEAFF	TGTGCCAGCAGTTTAAAGACAGGGGTTGAAGCTTTCTTT
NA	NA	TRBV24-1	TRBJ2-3	CATSTGRGRSDTQYF	TGTGCCACCAGCACAGGGAGGGGCCGATCAGATACGCAGTATTTT
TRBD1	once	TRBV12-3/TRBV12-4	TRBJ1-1	CASRRQGNTEAFF	TGTGCCAGCAGACGACAGGGGAACACTGAAGCTTTCTTT
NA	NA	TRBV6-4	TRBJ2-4	CTSSSEVEDIQYF	TGTACCAGCAGTTCCGAAGTGGAGGACATTCAGTACTTC
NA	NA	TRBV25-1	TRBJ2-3	CASIRGPDTQYF	TGTGCCAGCATAAGGGGTCCAGATACGCAGTATTTT
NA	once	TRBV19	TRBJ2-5	CASSSGTGGQETQYF	TGTGCCAGTAGTTCCGGGACCGGGGGCCAAGAGACCCAGTACTTC
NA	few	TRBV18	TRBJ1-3	CASSPPDIRPGNTIYF	TGTGCCAGCTCACCACCGGACATTCGTCCTGGAAACACCATATATTTT
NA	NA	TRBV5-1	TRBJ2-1	CASSFTQGEQFF	TGCGCCAGCAGCTTCACACAGGGAGAGCAGTTCTTC
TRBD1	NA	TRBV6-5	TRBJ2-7	CASSYSRQGYEQYF	TGTGCCAGCAGTTACTCGAGACAGGGCTACGAGCAGTACTTC
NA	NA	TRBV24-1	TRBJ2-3	CATSDPILTDTQYF	TGTGCCACCAGTGATCCTATACTCACAGATACGCAGTATTTT
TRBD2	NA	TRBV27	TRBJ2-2	CASGLAGGPKTGELFF	TGTGCCTCCGGGCTAGCGGGAGGGCCGAAAACCGGGGAGCTGTTTTTT
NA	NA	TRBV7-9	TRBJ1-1	CASSLEGSTEAFF	TGTGCCAGCAGCTTGGAGGGATCCACTGAAGCTTTCTTT
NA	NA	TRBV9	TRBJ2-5	CASSVAGLTQETQYF	TGTGCCAGCAGCGTAGCGGGACTCACCCAAGAGACCCAGTACTTC
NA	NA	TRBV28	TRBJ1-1	CASRVAGGLAFF	TGTGCCAGCAGGGTGGCGGGGGGCCTAGCTTTCTTT
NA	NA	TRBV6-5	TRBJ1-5	CASGGTVSNQPQHF	TGTGCCAGCGGAGGGACTGTTAGCAATCAGCCCCAGCATTTT
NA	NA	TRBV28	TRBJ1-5	CASSPTTVPWHF	TGTGCCAGCAGTCCCACGACAGTTCCCTGGCATTTT
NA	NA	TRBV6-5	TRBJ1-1	CASIPEGRNTEAFF	TGTGCCAGCATCCCGGAGGGGAGGAACACTGAAGCTTTCTTT